This TCR beta chain comes out of a study of T cell repertoires in cytomegalovirus infection. This clonotype showed up just a few times. One entry per CDR3 protein, called by TCRdb with MiXCR from the reads. Here the sample spans around 740,000 distinct CDR3 sequences, about 40% being singletons. Germline values: CDR1 MNHNS, CDR2 SASEGT. This CDR3 region has 18 residues. The V and J ends lost 5 bases and 0 bases respectively, with 20 bases between them. The sequenced material came from PBMCs. The source is a human donor in good health (CMV status not recorded). Some clones in this sample may be carry-over from other donors' samples. The chain carries TRBV6-1 and TRBJ1-5; D gene uncertain. The CDR3 loop reads CASSRKRTSFYSNQPQHF. The CDR3 region has the DNA TGTGCCAGCAGTCGGAAGAGGACCTCATTTTATAGCAATCAGCCCCAGCATTTT.